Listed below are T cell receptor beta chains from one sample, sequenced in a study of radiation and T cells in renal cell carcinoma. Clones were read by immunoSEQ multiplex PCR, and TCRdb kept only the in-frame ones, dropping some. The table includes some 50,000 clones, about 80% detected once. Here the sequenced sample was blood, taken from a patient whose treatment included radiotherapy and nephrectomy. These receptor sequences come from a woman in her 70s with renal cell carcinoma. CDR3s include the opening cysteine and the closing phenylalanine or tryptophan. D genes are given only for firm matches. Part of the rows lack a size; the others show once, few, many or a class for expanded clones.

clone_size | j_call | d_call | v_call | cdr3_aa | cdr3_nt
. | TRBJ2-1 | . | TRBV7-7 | CASSQRLGPYNEQFF | TGTGCCAGCAGTCAACGGCTAGGCCCCTACAATGAGCAGTTCTTC
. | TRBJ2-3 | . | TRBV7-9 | CASSLRDPTDTQYF | TGTGCCAGCAGCTTAAGGGACCCCACAGATACGCAGTATTTT
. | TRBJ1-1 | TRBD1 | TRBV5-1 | CASSLPGQGEAFF | TGCGCCAGCAGCTTACCCGGACAGGGTGAAGCTTTCTTT
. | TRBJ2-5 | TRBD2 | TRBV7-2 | CASSLAGLAAGLVTQYF | TGTGCCAGCAGCTTAGCCGGACTAGCGGCAGGACTCGTGACCCAGTACTTC
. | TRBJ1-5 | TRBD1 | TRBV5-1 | CASSLRGGGGPYSNQPQHF | TGCGCCAGCAGCTTGAGAGGTGGAGGGGGCCCATATAGCAATCAGCCCCAGCATTTT
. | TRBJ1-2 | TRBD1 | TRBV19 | CASSIGTGANYGYTF | TGTGCCAGTAGTATTGGGACAGGAGCTAACTATGGCTACACCTTC
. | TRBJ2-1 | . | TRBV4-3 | CASSQVGRASYNEQFF | TGCGCCAGCAGCCAAGTCGGGAGAGCTTCCTACAATGAGCAGTTCTTC
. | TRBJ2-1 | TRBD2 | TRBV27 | CASGSGTSVSYNEQFF | TGTGCCAGCGGTTCTGGGACTAGCGTTTCCTACAATGAGCAGTTCTTC
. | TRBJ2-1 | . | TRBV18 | CASSPSQSSYNEQFF | TGTGCCAGCTCACCATCTCAGAGCTCCTACAATGAGCAGTTCTTC
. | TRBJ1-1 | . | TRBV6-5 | CASSYWENTEAFF | TGTGCCAGCAGTTACTGGGAAAACACTGAAGCTTTCTTT
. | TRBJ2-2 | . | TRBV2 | CASKNKNTGELFF | TGTGCCAGCAAGAATAAGAACACCGGGGAGCTGTTTTTT
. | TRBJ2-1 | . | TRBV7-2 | CASSAELLTGGWGNEQFF | TGTGCCAGCAGCGCCGAGCTACTGACAGGAGGCTGGGGTAATGAGCAGTTCTTC
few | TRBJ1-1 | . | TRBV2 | CASNRLNTEAFF | TGTGCCTCAAACAGGCTTAACACTGAAGCTTTCTTT
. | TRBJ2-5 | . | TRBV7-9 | CASSFRETQYF | TGTGCCAGCAGCTTCCGAGAGACCCAGTACTTC
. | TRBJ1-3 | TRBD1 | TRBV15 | CATSRATGAGNTIYF | TGTGCCACCAGCAGAGCTACAGGGGCGGGAAACACCATATATTTT
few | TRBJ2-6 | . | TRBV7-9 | CASGSQAFSGANVLTF | TGTGCCAGCGGAAGTCAGGCGTTCTCTGGGGCCAACGTCCTGACTTTC
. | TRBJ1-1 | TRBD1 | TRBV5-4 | CASSWGQGAMTEAFF | TGTGCCAGCAGCTGGGGACAGGGGGCGATGACTGAAGCTTTCTTT
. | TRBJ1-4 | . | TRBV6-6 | CASSFTRGTGEKLFF | TGTGCCAGCAGTTTTACCAGGGGAACGGGTGAAAAACTGTTTTTT
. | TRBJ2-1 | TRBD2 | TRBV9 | CASSPMVLAGPYNEQFF | TGTGCCAGCAGCCCTATGGTGCTAGCGGGACCCTACAATGAGCAGTTCTTC
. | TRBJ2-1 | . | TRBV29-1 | CSVDTPSDNEQFF | TGCAGCGTTGACACCCCGTCCGACAATGAGCAGTTCTTC
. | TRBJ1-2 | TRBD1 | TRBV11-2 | CASSQGQGDGGYTF | TGTGCCAGCAGCCAGGGACAGGGGGATGGTGGCTACACCTTC
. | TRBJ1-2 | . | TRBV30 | CAWSRRRNYGYTF | TGTGCCTGGAGTAGGAGGCGGAACTATGGCTACACCTTC
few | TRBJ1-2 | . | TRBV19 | CASTTKQGNYGYTF | TGTGCCAGCACGACGAAACAGGGAAACTATGGCTACACCTTC
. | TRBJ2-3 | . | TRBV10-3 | CAISPRGDTDTQYF | TGTGCCATCAGTCCCAGGGGGGACACAGATACGCAGTATTTT
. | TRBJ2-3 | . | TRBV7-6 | CASSYWTDTQYF | TGTGCCAGCAGCTATTGGACAGATACGCAGTATTTT
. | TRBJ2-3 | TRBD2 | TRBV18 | CASSPRSGGRADTQYF | TGTGCCAGCTCACCACGGTCGGGGGGGCGCGCAGATACGCAGTATTTT
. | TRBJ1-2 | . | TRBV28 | CASSLGGEGYGYTF | TGTGCCAGCAGTTTAGGGGGGGAAGGGTATGGCTACACCTTC
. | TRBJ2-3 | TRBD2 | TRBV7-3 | CASSLGTSGRDTQYF | TGTGCCAGCAGTCTAGGGACTAGCGGGCGAGATACGCAGTATTTT
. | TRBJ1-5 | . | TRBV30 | CAWSGAIDYSNQPQHF | TGTGCCTGGAGTGGGGCCATCGACTATAGCAATCAGCCCCAGCATTTT
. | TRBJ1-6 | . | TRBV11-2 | CASSLDSGSSYNSPLHF | TGTGCCAGCAGCTTAGATTCGGGGTCCTCCTATAATTCACCCCTCCACTTT
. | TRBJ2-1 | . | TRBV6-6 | CASSYSIWNEQFF | TGTGCCAGCAGTTACTCGATATGGAATGAGCAGTTCTTC
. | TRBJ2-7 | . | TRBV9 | CASSPTGKVNEQYF | TGTGCCAGCAGCCCTACAGGGAAGGTCAACGAGCAGTACTTC
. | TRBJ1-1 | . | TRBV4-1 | CASSQSSRQDYTEAFF | TGCGCCAGCAGCCAAAGCTCAAGACAGGACTACACTGAAGCTTTCTTT
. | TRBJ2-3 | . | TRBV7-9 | CASSLSVSATTDTQYF | TGTGCCAGCAGCTTAAGTGTTAGCGCAACCACAGATACGCAGTATTTT
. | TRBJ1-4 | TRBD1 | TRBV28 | CASTPGDRGYRELFF | TGTGCCAGCACTCCAGGGGACAGGGGTTATAGGGAACTGTTTTTT
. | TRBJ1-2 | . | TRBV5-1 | CASSFRQGSGYGYTF | TGCGCCAGCAGCTTTCGTCAGGGTTCGGGATATGGCTACACCTTC
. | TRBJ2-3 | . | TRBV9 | CASSVRGSDTDTQYF | TGTGCCAGCAGCGTTAGGGGGTCGGACACAGATACGCAGTATTTT